The following is a T cell receptor (beta chain) sequence with its context. Its matching antigen is unknown. These data come from a study of graft-versus-host responses after intestinal transplantation. Study overall: Anti-thymocyte globulin induction, then tacrolimus and steroids for roughly 3 years, went to all recipients. Study findings and constraints: Detected in recipient marrow were GvH clones, some of which were first observed in ileum or blood.

V lost 5 bases, J lost 1 base, and 14 bases stayed unmatched. This CDR3 has 17 amino acids. The germline CDR1 and CDR2 sequences are SGHRS and YFSETQ. The authors processed graft tissue to release intraepithelial and lamina propria lymphocytes. Measured with immunoSEQ multiplex PCR; TCRdb has only the in-frame clones, and not every one. The sample has more than 50,000 clones, about 89% seen once. The sequencing here drew on ileum tissue, taken roughly 390 days after transplant. This TCR was sampled from a human patient who received an intestinal transplant, so some T cells may come from the graft donor. This chain uses TRBV5-1 with TRBJ2-5, with 7 bases identical to TRBD2. The CDR3 is CASRGGSSGGVQETQYF. The CDR3 DNA sequence: TGCGCCAGCAGGGGTGGATCTAGCGGTGGGGTCCAAGAGACCCAGTACTTC.